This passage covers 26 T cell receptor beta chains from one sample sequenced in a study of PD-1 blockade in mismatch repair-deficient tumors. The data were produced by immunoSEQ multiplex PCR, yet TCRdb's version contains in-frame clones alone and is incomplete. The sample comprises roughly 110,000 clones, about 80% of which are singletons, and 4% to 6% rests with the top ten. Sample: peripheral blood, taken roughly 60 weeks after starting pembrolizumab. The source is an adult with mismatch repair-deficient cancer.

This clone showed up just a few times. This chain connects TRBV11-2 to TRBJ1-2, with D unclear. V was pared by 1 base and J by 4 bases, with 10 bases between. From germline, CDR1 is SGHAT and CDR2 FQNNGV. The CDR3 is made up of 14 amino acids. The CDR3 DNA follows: TGTGCCAGCAGCTTAGTGAACGGCCCCTATGGCTACACCTTC. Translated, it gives CASSLVNGPYGYTF.

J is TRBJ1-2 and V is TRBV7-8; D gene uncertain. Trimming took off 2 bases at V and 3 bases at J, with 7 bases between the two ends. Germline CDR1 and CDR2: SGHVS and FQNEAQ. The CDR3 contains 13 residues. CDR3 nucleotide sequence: TGTGCCAGCAGCTTAAATATTGACTATGGCTACACCTTC. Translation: CASSLNIDYGYTF.

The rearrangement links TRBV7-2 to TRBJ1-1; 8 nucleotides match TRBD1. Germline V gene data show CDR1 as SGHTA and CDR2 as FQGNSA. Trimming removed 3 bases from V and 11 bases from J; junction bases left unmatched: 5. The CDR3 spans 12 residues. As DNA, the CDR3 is TGTGCCAGCAGCTTCCGGACAGGGCGGGCTTTCTTT. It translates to CASSFRTGRAFF.

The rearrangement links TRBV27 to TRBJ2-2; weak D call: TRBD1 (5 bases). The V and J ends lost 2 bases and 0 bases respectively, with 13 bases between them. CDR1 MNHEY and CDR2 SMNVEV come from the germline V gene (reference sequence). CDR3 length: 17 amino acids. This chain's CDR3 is CASSLLFDSANTGELFF. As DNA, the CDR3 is TGTGCCAGCAGTTTACTGTTTGACAGCGCGAACACCGGGGAGCTGTTTTTT.

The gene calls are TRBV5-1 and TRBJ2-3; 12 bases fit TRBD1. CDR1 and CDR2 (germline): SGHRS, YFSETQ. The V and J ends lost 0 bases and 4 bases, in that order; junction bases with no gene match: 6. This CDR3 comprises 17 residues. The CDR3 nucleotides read TGCGCCAGCAGCTTGGCCCCAGGGACAGGGGGCGCAGATACGCAGTATTTT. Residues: CASSLAPGTGGADTQYF.

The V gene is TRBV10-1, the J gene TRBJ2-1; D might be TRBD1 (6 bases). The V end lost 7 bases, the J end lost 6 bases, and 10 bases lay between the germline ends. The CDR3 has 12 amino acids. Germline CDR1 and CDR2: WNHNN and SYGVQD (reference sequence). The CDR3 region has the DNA TGCGCCAGCAAAGGGGACACCAATGAGCAGTTCTTC. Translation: CASKGDTNEQFF.

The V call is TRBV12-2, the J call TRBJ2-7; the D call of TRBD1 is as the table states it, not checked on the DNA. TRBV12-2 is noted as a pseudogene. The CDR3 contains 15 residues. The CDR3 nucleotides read TGTGCAAGTCGCTTAGCAAGGGGGCAGTCCTACGAGCAGTACTTC. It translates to CASRLARGQSYEQYF.

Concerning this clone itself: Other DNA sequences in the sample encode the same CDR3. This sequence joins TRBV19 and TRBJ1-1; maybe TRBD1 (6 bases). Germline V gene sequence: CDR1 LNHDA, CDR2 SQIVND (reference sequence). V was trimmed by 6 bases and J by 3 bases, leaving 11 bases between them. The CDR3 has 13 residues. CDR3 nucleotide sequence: TGTGCCAGTAGCGTTAAGGGGGACACTGAAGCTTTCTTT. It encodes CASSVKGDTEAFF.

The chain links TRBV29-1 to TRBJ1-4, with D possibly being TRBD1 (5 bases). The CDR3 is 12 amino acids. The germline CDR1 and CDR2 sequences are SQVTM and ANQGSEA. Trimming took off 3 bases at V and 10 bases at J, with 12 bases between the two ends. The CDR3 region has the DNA TGCAGCGTTGACCAGGGTCAAGGAAAACTGTTTTTT. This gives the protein CSVDQGQGKLFF. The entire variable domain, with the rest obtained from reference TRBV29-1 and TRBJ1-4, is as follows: SAVISQKPSRDICQRGTSLTIQCQVDSQVTMMFWYRQQPGQSLTLIATANQGSEATYESGFVIDKFPISRPNLTFSTLTVSNMSPEDSSIYLCSVDQGQGKLFFGSGTQLSVL.

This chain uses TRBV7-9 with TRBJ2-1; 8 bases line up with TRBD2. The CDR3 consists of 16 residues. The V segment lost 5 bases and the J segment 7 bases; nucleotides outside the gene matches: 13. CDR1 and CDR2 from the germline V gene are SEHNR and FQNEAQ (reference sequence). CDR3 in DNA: TGTGCCAGCAGCCGTCCGACTGGACTAGCAGTAAATGAGCAGTTCTTC. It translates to CASSRPTGLAVNEQFF. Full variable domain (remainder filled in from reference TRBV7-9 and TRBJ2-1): DTGVSQNPRHKITKRGQNVTFRCDPISEHNRLYWYRQTLGQGPEFLTYFQNEAQLEKSRLLSDRFSAERPKGSFSTLEIQRTEQGDSAMYLCASSRPTGLAVNEQFFGPGTRLTVL.

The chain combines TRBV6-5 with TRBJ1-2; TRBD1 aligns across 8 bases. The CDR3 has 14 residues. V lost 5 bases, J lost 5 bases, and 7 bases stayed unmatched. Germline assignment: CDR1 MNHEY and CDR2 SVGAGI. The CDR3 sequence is CASSTRQGHYGYTF. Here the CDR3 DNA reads TGTGCCAGCAGTACCCGACAGGGGCATTATGGCTACACCTTC.

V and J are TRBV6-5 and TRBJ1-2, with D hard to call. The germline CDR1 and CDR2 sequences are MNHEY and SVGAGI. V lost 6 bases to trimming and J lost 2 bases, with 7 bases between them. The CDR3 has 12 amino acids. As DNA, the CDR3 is TGTGCCAGCAGCCCGGACAACTATGGCTACACCTTC. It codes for CASSPDNYGYTF.

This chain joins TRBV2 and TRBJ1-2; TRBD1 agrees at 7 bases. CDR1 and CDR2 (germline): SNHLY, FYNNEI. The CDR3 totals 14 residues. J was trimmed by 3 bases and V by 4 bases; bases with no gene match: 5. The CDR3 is CASSGQGSHYGYTF. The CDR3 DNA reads TGTGCCAGCAGTGGACAGGGATCACACTATGGCTACACCTTC.

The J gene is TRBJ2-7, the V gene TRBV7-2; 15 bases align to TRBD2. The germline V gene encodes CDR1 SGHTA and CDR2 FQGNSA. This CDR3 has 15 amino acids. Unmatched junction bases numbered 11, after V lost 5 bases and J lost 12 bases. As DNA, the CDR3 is TGTGCCAGCAGCCCTGGTCCCGGGACTAGCGGGAGGCTGTACTTC. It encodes CASSPGPGTSGRLYF.

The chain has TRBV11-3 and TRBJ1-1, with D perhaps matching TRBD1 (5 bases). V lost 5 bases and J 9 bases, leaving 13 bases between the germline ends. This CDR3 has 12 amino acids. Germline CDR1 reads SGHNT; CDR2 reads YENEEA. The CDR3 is CASSHRGEKAFF. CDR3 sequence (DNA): TGTGCCAGCAGCCATAGGGGCGAAAAAGCTTTCTTT.

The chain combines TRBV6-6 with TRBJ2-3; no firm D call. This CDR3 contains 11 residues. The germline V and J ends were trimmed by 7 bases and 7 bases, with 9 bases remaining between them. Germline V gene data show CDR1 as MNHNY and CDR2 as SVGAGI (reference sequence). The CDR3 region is CASKSSNTQYF. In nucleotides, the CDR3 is TGTGCCAGCAAGAGCTCGAATACGCAGTATTTT.

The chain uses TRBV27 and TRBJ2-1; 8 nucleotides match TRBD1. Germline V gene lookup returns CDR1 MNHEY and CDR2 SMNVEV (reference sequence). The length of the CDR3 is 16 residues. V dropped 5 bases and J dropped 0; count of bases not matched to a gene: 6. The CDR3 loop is CASSIWTGSSYNEQFF. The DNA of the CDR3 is TGTGCCAGCAGTATCTGGACAGGGAGCTCCTACAATGAGCAGTTCTTC.

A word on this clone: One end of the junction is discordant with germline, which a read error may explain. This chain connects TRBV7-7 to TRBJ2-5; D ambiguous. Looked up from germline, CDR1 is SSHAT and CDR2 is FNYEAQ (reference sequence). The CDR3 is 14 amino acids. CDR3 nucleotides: TGTGCTAGCAGCTTAATTGGCCTCCAAGAGACCCAGTACTTC. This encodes CASSLIGLQETQYF. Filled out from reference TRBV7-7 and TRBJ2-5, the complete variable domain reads GAGVSQSPRYKVTKRGQDVTLRCDPISSHATLYWYQQALGQGPEFLTYFNYEAQPDKSGLPSDRFSAERPEGSISTLTIQRTEQRDSAMYRCASSLIGLQETQYFGPGTRLLVL.

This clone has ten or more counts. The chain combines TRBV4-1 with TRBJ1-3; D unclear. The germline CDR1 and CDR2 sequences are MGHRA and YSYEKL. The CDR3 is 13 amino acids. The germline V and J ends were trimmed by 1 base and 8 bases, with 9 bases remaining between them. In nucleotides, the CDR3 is TGCGCCAGCAGCCAAGGAGTTTTGGACACCATATATTTT. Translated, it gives CASSQGVLDTIYF.

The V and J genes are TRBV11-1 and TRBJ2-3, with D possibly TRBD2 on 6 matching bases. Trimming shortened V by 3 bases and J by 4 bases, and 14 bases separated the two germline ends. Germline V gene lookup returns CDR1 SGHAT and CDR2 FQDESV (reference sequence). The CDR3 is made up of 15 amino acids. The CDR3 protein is CASSFWREGADTQYF. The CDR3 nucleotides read TGTGCCAGCAGCTTTTGGAGGGAAGGGGCAGATACGCAGTATTTT.

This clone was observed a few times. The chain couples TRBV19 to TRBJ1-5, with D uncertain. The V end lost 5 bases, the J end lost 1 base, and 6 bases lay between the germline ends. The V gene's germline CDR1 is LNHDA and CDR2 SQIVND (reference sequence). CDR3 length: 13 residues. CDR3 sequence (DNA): TGTGCCAGTAGTTCCCGGAGCAATCAGCCCCAGCATTTT. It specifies CASSSRSNQPQHF.

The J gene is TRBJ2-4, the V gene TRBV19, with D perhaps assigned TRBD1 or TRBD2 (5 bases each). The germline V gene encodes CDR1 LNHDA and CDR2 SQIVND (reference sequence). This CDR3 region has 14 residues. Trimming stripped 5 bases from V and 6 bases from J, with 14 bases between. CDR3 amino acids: CASSLGERRNIQYF. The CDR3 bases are TGTGCCAGTAGTCTGGGGGAACGTAGAAACATTCAGTACTTC.

In nucleotides, the CDR3 is TGTGCCAGCAGTACCAGCGGGAGCCCCCGGTACGAGCAGTACTTC. Amino acids: CASSTSGSPRYEQYF. The chain links TRBV27 to TRBJ2-7, with 8 bases matching TRBD2. Unmatched junction bases numbered 10, after V lost 5 bases and J lost 4 bases. This CDR3 spans 15 amino acids. Germline CDR1 is MNHEY and CDR2 is SMNVEV (reference sequence).

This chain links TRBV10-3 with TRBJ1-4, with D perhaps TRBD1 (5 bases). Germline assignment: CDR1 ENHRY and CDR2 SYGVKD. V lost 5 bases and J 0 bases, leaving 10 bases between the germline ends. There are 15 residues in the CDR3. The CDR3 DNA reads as TGTGCCATCAGTAGACAGCTAGCAACTAATGAAAAACTGTTTTTT. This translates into CAISRQLATNEKLFF.

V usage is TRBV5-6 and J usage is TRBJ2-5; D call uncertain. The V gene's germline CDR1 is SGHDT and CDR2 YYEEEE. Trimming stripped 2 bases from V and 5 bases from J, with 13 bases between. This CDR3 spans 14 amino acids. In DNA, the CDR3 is TGTGCCAGCAGCTTCAACCCCATCAGGGAGACCCAGTACTTC. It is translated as CASSFNPIRETQYF.

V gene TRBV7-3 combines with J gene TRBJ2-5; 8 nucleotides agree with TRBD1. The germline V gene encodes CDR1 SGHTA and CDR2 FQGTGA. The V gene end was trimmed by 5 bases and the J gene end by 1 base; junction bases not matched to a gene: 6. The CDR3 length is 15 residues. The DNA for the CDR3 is TGTGCCAGCAGCCAGACAGGGGCTTCCCAAGAGACCCAGTACTTC. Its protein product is CASSQTGASQETQYF.